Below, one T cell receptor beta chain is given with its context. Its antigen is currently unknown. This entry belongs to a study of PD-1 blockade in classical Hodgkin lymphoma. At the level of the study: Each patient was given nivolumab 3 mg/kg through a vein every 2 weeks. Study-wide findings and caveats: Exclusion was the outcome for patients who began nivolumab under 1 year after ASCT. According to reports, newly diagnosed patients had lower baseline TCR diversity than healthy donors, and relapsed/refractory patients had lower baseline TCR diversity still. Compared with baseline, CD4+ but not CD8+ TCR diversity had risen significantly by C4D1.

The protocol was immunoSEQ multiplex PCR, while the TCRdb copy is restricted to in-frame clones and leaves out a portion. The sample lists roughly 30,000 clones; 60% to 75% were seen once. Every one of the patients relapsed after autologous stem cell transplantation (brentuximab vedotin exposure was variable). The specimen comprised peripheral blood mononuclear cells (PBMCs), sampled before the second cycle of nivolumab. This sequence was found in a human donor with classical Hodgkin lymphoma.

The CDR3 DNA follows: TGTGCCAGCAGCCGGACTAGCGGGACCAGGGATACGCAGTATTTT. It specifies CASSRTSGTRDTQYF. The chain carries TRBV13 and TRBJ2-3; 12 bases align to TRBD2. Germline V gene sequence: CDR1 PRHDT, CDR2 FYEKMQ (reference sequence). CDR3 size: 15 residues. With V trimmed by 5 bases and J by 6 bases, 6 bases remained unmatched.